Below are 20 T cell receptor beta chains sequenced from a single sample in a study of beta chain features in type 1 diabetes. Study-wide points: Shorter TCRB CDR3s, moderately but significantly so, marked every one of the four CD4+ subsets in Type 1 diabetes patients.

For these TCRs, the target antigens are not known. Isolated RNA was reverse transcribed in full, so expressed TCRB transcripts were sequenced. The assay was immunoSEQ multiplex PCR, and TCRdb's table has in-frame clones only and misses some. The sample has a few hundred thousand clones; 9.6% are singletons. Sequences were obtained from central memory CD4+ T cells from blood. These receptors all stem from a man aged 25 to 40 with type 1 diabetes.

A few counts support this clone. CDR3 nucleotides: TGTGCCAGCAGCGCGGGGGGCAATCAGCCCCAGCATTTT. Amino acid sequence: CASSAGGNQPQHF. J is TRBJ1-5 and V is TRBV7-2; D is perhaps TRBD1 (5 bases). Per the germline V gene, CDR1 is SGHTA and CDR2 is FQGNSA. This CDR3 comprises 13 residues. V gave up 5 bases and J gave up 2 bases, with 7 bases separating them.

CDR3 amino acids: CASSRTGGNTEAFF. CDR3 in DNA: TGTGCCAGCAGCCGAACAGGGGGTAACACTGAAGCTTTCTTT. This chain joins TRBV4-2 and TRBJ1-1, with 8 bases matching TRBD1. Germline CDR1 LGHNA, CDR2 YNFKEQ. This CDR3 comprises 14 residues. V lost 4 bases to trimming and J lost 2 bases; unmatched junction nucleotides: 3.

This chain joins TRBV7-8 and TRBJ2-7; D possibly corresponds to TRBD1 (6 bases). V was trimmed by 2 bases and J by 4 bases, leaving 12 bases between them. The germline V gene encodes CDR1 SGHVS and CDR2 FQNEAQ. This CDR3 spans 14 amino acids. This CDR3 reads CASSLNRDGYEQYF. The CDR3 nucleotides read TGTGCCAGCAGCTTAAACAGGGATGGGTACGAGCAGTACTTC.

This chain links TRBV4-2 with TRBJ1-2; 7 bases agree with TRBD1. V trimming: 0 bases; J trimming: 7 bases; junction bases outside the gene matches: 8. CDR1 is LGHNA and CDR2 is YNFKEQ in the germline V gene. The CDR3 is made up of 15 amino acids. In DNA form, the CDR3 reads TGTGCCAGCAGCCAAGATGAGGGGGCGGCGGTTGGCTACACCTTC. Translated: CASSQDEGAAVGYTF.

In this sample, this clone turned up a few times. V is TRBV7-2 and J is TRBJ1-5; 10 positions match TRBD1. Germline CDR1 reads SGHTA; CDR2 reads FQGNSA. This CDR3 has 17 amino acids. The V gene end was trimmed by 4 bases and the J gene end by 5 bases; junction bases not matched to a gene: 11. In nucleotides, the CDR3 is TGTGCCAGCAGCTCACTACCGGGACAGGGGTGGGATCAGCCCCAGCATTTT. Translating it yields CASSSLPGQGWDQPQHF.

This clone was counted only a few times. The V gene is TRBV30, the J gene TRBJ2-2; weak D call: TRBD2 (5 bases). The CDR3 has 12 amino acids. The germline gives CDR1 GTSNPN, CDR2 SVGIG (reference sequence). The germline V and J ends were trimmed by 7 bases and 3 bases, with 9 bases remaining between them. CDR3 residues: CASGLYTGELFF. DNA of the CDR3: TGTGCCTCCGGACTGTACACCGGGGAGCTGTTTTTT.

J is TRBJ1-1 and V is TRBV19; 9 bases line up with TRBD1. With 4 bases clipped from V and 5 bases from J, the junction kept 5 bases outside the gene matches. This CDR3 is built from 14 residues. The V gene's germline CDR1 is LNHDA and CDR2 SQIVND (reference sequence). CDR3 sequence: CASSTTGGGTEAFF. CDR3 bases: TGTGCCAGTAGTACCACAGGGGGCGGAACTGAAGCTTTCTTT.

This chain links TRBV15 with TRBJ2-1, with 8 bases lining up with TRBD2. The CDR3 loop spans 15 amino acids. The V gene's germline CDR1 is LNHNV and CDR2 YYDKDF (reference sequence). J lost 8 bases, V lost 3 bases, and 9 bases had no gene match. In DNA form, the CDR3 reads TGTGCCACCAGCAGCGGACTAGCTAGGGGGTATGAGCAGTTCTTC. This translates into CATSSGLARGYEQFF. The full variable domain, in which reference TRBV15 and TRBJ2-1 provide the parts outside the CDR3, is DAMVIQNPRYQVTQFGKPVTLSCSQTLNHNVMYWYQQKSSQAPKLLFHYYDKDFNNEADTPDNFQSRRPNTSFCFLDIRSPGLGDTAMYLCATSSGLARGYEQFFGPGTRLTVL.

This clone was seen ten or more times. V and J are TRBV28 and TRBJ2-7, with D perhaps being TRBD1 or TRBD2 (5 bases each). The germline V gene has CDR1 MDHEN and CDR2 SYDVKM. The CDR3 sequence is 14 residues long. V was shortened by 3 bases and J by 3 bases, with 12 bases between the two germline ends. CDR3 in amino acids: CASSFLGRNYEQYF. Here the CDR3 DNA reads TGTGCCAGCAGTTTCTTGGGACGGAACTACGAGCAGTACTTC. Based on the CDR3 plus reference TRBV28 and TRBJ2-7, the full variable domain is DVKVTQSSRYLVKRTGEKVFLECVQDMDHENMFWYRQDPGLGLRLIYFSYDVKMKEKGDIPEGYSVSREKKERFSLILESASTNQTSMYLCASSFLGRNYEQYFGPGTRLTVT.

This rearrangement joins TRBV7-7 to TRBJ2-5; D may be TRBD1 or TRBD2 (5 bases each). V was cut by 3 bases and J by 1 base, with 9 bases left in between. This CDR3 region has 14 residues. In germline, CDR1 is SSHAT, CDR2 FNYEAQ (reference sequence). In DNA, the CDR3 is TGTGCCAGCAGCTTGGTGGGGGTCCAAGAGACCCAGTACTTC. Encoded protein: CASSLVGVQETQYF.

At least ten counts were recorded for this clone. This sequence joins TRBV29-1 and TRBJ2-1, with D maybe TRBD2 (5 bases). The CDR3 spans 10 residues. Germline CDR1 and CDR2: SQVTM and ANQGSEA. With 4 bases removed from V and 9 bases from J, the gap between germline ends came to 7 bases. CDR3 residues: CSVGEFEQFF. The CDR3, as DNA: TGCAGCGTTGGGGAGTTTGAGCAGTTCTTC.

This chain links TRBV28 with TRBJ2-7; 8 bases match TRBD1. The germline V gene encodes CDR1 MDHEN and CDR2 SYDVKM. J gave up 7 bases and V 4 bases, and 6 bases lay outside the gene matches. The CDR3 extends over 13 amino acids. The CDR3 is CASSYSRQGEQYF. In DNA, the CDR3 is TGTGCCAGCAGTTACTCGAGACAGGGGGAGCAGTACTTC.

The table lists this clone with a few counts. The chain uses TRBV2 and TRBJ1-1; 9 bases fit TRBD1. Germline CDR1 SNHLY, CDR2 FYNNEI. This CDR3 region has 13 residues. The V segment lost 4 bases and the J segment 6 bases; nucleotides outside the gene matches: 3. The CDR3 spells CASSVQGAPEAFF. Here the CDR3 DNA reads TGTGCCAGCAGTGTACAGGGGGCCCCTGAAGCTTTCTTT.

The chain is built from TRBV5-1 and TRBJ2-3, with a weak D call TRBD2 (5 bases). Germline loops: CDR1 SGHRS, CDR2 YFSETQ. There are 12 residues in the CDR3. Trimming removed 7 bases at V and 6 bases at J, with 12 bases between. This chain's CDR3 is CASSTEDDTQYF. CDR3 coding DNA: TGCGCCAGCTCCACGGAGGACGATACGCAGTATTTT.

V gene TRBV5-1 combines with J gene TRBJ2-2; TRBD1 matches 7 bases. The CDR3 runs to 16 residues. From germline, CDR1 is SGHRS and CDR2 YFSETQ. Germline trimming cut 4 bases from V and 0 bases from J; bases unmatched to any gene: 6. CDR3 in DNA: TGCGCCAGCAGCGTGGGACAGACCTCGAACACCGGGGAGCTGTTTTTT. Protein sequence: CASSVGQTSNTGELFF.

This chain connects TRBV7-9 to TRBJ1-3; no clear D. The CDR3 is 15 residues long. The germline gives CDR1 SEHNR, CDR2 FQNEAQ (reference sequence). Trimming cost V 2 bases and J 0 bases, with 8 bases left between them. The CDR3 DNA is TGTGCCAGCAGCTTACAGACCTTCTCTGGAAACACCATATATTTT. It yields the protein CASSLQTFSGNTIYF.

This clone was seen only a few times. The chain combines TRBV11-2 with TRBJ2-6; 7 bases match TRBD2. The CDR3 spans 15 residues. The junction had 4 bases not matched to a gene; V was cut back by 5 bases and J by 3 bases. The germline gives CDR1 SGHAT, CDR2 FQNNGV. The CDR3 coding sequence is TGTGCCAGCAGCAGCGGGACGCGTGGGGCCAACGTCCTGACTTTC. Translating it yields CASSSGTRGANVLTF.

The chain couples TRBV11-2 to TRBJ1-2; D is possibly TRBD1 (6 bases). CDR1 and CDR2 (germline): SGHAT, FQNNGV. V was trimmed by 0 bases and J by 5 bases, leaving 16 bases between them. The CDR3 runs 16 residues. As DNA, the CDR3 is TGTGCCAGCAGCTTAGACCCCTCAGGACAGAAGTATGGCTACACCTTC. It yields the protein CASSLDPSGQKYGYTF.

The chain carries TRBV6-5 and TRBJ2-2; the D is unclear. This CDR3 spans 14 amino acids. CDR1 MNHEY and CDR2 SVGAGI come from the germline V gene. Trimming removed 4 bases at V and 13 bases at J, with 19 bases between. The CDR3 coding sequence is TGTGCCAGCAGTTTAAGTCTGTCCCAAAAAGGGCTGTTTTTT. This gives the protein CASSLSLSQKGLFF.

This clone has more than one count but fewer than ten. The V call is TRBV7-9, the J call TRBJ2-3; TRBD2 is a possible D gene (5 bases). CDR1 and CDR2 from the germline V gene are SEHNR and FQNEAQ (reference sequence). The length of the CDR3 is 15 residues. V lost 6 bases and J 2 bases, leaving 15 bases between the germline ends. The CDR3 is CASSLSPGSTDTQYF. Here the CDR3 DNA reads TGTGCCAGCAGTTTATCTCCGGGATCCACAGATACGCAGTATTTT.